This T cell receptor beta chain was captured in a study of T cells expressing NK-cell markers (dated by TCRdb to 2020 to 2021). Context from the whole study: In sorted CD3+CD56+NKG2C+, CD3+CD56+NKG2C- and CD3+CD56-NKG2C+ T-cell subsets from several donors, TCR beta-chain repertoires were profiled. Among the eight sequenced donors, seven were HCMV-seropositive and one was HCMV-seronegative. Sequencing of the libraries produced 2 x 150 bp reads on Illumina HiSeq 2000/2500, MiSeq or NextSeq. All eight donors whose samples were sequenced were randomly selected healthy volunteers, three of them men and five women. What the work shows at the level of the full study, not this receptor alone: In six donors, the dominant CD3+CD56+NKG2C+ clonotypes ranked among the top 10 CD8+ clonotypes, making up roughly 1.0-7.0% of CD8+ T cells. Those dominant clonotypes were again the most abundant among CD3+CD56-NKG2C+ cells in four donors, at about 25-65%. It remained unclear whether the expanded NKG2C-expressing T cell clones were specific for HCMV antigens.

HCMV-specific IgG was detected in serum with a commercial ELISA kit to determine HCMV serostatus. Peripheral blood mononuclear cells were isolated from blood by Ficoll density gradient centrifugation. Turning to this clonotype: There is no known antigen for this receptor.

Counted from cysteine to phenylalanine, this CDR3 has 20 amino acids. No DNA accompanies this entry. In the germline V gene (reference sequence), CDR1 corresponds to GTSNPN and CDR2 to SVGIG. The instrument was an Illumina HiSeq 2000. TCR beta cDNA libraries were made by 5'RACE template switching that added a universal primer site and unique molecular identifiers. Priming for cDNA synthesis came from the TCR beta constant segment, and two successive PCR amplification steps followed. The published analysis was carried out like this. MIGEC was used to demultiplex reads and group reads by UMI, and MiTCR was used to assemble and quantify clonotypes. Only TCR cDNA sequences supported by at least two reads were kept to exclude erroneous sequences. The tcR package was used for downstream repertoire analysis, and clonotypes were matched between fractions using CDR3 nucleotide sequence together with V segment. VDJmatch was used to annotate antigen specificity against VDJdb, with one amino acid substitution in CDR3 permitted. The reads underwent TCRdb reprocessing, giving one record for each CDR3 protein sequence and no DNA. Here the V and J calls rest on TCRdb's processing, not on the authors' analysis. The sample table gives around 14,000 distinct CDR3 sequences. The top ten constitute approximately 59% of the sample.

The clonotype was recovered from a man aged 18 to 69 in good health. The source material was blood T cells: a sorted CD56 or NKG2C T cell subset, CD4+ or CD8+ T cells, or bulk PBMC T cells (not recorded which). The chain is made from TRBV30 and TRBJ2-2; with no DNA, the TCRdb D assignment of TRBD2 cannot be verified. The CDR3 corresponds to CAWRDIGLAGGTRRTGELFF. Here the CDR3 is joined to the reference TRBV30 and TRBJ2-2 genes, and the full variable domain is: SQTIHQWPATLVQPVGSPLSLECTVEGTSNPNLYWYRQAAGRGLQLLFYSVGIGQISSEVPQNLSASRPQDRQFILSSKKLLLSDSGFYLCAWRDIGLAGGTRRTGELFFGEGSRLTVL.